These 27 T cell receptor beta chains share one sample of origin, sequenced in a study of cytomegalovirus exposure and HLA in healthy donors. The table came from immunoSEQ multiplex PCR; TCRdb's copy has only in-frame clones and leaves some out. The sample includes 120,000 or so clones, around 85% of them seen just once. The sample taken for sequencing was PBMCs. The receptor source for this set is a woman between 25 and 40 years old in good health and CMV-seronegative.

The chain carries TRBV30 and TRBJ2-1; TRBD1 might be the D (5 bases). The germline V gene has CDR1 GTSNPN and CDR2 SVGIG (reference sequence). V lost 7 bases, J lost 3 bases, and 10 bases lay in between. CDR3 length equals 12 residues. Written as DNA, the CDR3 is TGTGCCTCCAGGGTTGGCTACAATGAGCAGTTCTTC. Translating it yields CASRVGYNEQFF.

This clone has just one count. V gene TRBV7-9 combines with J gene TRBJ2-1; possibly TRBD2 for D (6 bases). The CDR3 loop spans 15 amino acids. Germline lookup yields CDR1 SEHNR and CDR2 FQNEAQ (reference sequence). Trimming took off 4 bases at V and 4 bases at J, with 14 bases between the two ends. The DNA of the CDR3 is TGTGCCAGCAGCTCCACGGCGGGGCGATACAATGAGCAGTTCTTC. Its protein is CASSSTAGRYNEQFF.

This chain connects TRBV27 to TRBJ1-1, with D possibly being TRBD1 (5 bases). V was clipped by 6 bases and J by 7 bases, with 15 bases between them. CDR1 is MNHEY and CDR2 is SMNVEV in the germline V gene (reference sequence). The CDR3 length is 13 residues. Here the CDR3 reads CASRDSVGVEAFF. CDR3 in DNA: TGTGCCAGCAGAGATTCGGTAGGGGTTGAAGCTTTCTTT.

The chain links TRBV18 to TRBJ2-5, with no clear D. The CDR3 has 18 amino acids. Trimming removed 6 bases from V and 2 bases from J, with 25 bases in between. CDR1 and CDR2 from the germline V gene are KGHSH and LQKENI. This CDR3 is CASSDNLAGVKVQETQYF. The CDR3 bases are TGTGCCAGCTCCGATAATCTGGCAGGCGTTAAAGTACAAGAGACCCAGTACTTC.

This chain links TRBV7-9 with TRBJ2-3, with TRBD1 matching over 10 bases. With 1 base clipped from V and 7 bases from J, the junction kept 2 bases outside the gene matches. This CDR3 has 14 amino acids. From germline, CDR1 is SEHNR and CDR2 FQNEAQ (reference sequence). CDR3 region: CASSLGDRGNTQYF. For the CDR3, the DNA is TGTGCCAGCAGCTTAGGGGACAGGGGAAATACGCAGTATTTT.

The chain recombines TRBV7-6 with TRBJ2-7; 8 bases align to TRBD2. CDR1 is SGHVS and CDR2 is FNYEAQ in the germline V gene. The CDR3 runs to 17 residues. J lost 7 bases, V lost 2 bases, and 16 bases had no gene match. In nucleotides, the CDR3 is TGTGCCAGCAGCTTACGGGGAGTCCCGGGACTAGTCGTAGAGCAGTACTTC. This encodes CASSLRGVPGLVVEQYF. The full variable domain, in which reference TRBV7-6 and TRBJ2-7 provide the parts outside the CDR3, is GAGVSQSPRYKVTKRGQDVALRCDPISGHVSLYWYRQALGQGPEFLTYFNYEAQQDKSGLPNDRFSAERPEGSISTLTIQRTEQRDSAMYRCASSLRGVPGLVVEQYFGPGTRLTVT.

This clone was counted only a few times. J is TRBJ2-6 and V is TRBV5-6; D not certain. CDR1 is SGHDT and CDR2 is YYEEEE in the germline V gene. This CDR3 comprises 13 residues. Between the trimmed V and J ends, which lost 5 bases and 1 base, there was a span of 4 bases. The CDR3 loop reads CASRQSGANVLTF. Here the CDR3 DNA reads TGTGCCAGCAGACAATCTGGGGCCAACGTCCTGACTTTC.

The chain joins TRBV7-2 to TRBJ2-5; perhaps TRBD2 as D (6 bases). Trimming took 5 bases from V and 9 from J, leaving 13 bases between them. The CDR3 is 12 amino acids. CDR1 and CDR2 from the germline V gene are SGHTA and FQGNSA. This CDR3 reads CASSVTSRAQYF. CDR3 sequence (DNA): TGTGCCAGCAGCGTCACTAGCAGGGCCCAGTACTTC.

This clone was seen a few times. The V gene is TRBV9, the J gene TRBJ1-2; D perhaps matches TRBD1 (5 bases). Trimming cost V 0 bases and J 5 bases, with 5 bases left between them. This CDR3 contains 12 residues. Germline assignment: CDR1 SGDLS and CDR2 YYNGEE. CDR3 nucleotides: TGTGCCAGCAGCGTAGAGGGGTATGGCTACACCTTC. It specifies CASSVEGYGYTF.

As DNA, the CDR3 is TGTGCCAGCAGCCCCACTTACTCTGCAACTAATGAAAAACTGTTTTTT. Encoded protein: CASSPTYSATNEKLFF. The V call is TRBV27, the J call TRBJ1-4; D remains unclear. V lost 6 bases and J 0 bases, leaving 14 bases between the germline ends. Germline V gene lookup returns CDR1 MNHEY and CDR2 SMNVEV (reference sequence). This CDR3 has 16 amino acids.

The V gene is TRBV9, the J gene TRBJ2-5; 10 nucleotides agree with TRBD1. The CDR3 runs 16 residues. Germline loops: CDR1 SGDLS, CDR2 YYNGEE. The junction had 11 bases not matched to a gene; V was cut back by 4 bases and J by 5 bases. The CDR3 DNA reads as TGTGCCAGCAGCCTCTCTCCGGGACAGGGGACGGAGACCCAGTACTTC. This gives the protein CASSLSPGQGTETQYF.

This chain joins TRBV2 and TRBJ2-1; 8 nucleotides line up with TRBD1. Germline V gene sequence: CDR1 SNHLY, CDR2 FYNNEI. The V and J ends lost 4 bases and 6 bases, in that order; junction bases with no gene match: 17. The CDR3 spans 18 residues. CDR3 in amino acids: CASSVTPPGGSWANEQFF. The CDR3 region has the DNA TGTGCCAGCAGTGTTACTCCGCCAGGGGGCAGTTGGGCCAATGAGCAGTTCTTC.

The V gene is TRBV6-1, the J gene TRBJ1-1; 9 bases are a match to TRBD1. Germline V lookup: CDR1 MNHNS, CDR2 SASEGT. This CDR3 contains 14 residues. With V trimmed by 8 bases and J by 5 bases, 9 bases remained unmatched. As DNA, the CDR3 is TGTGCCAGCCAGGAGACAGGGGGGGGAACTGAAGCTTTCTTT. It translates to CASQETGGGTEAFF.

The chain uses TRBV30 and TRBJ1-6, with D tentatively TRBD1 (5 bases). CDR1 is GTSNPN and CDR2 is SVGIG in the germline V gene (reference sequence). This CDR3 region has 15 residues. V lost 2 bases and J lost 6, with 14 bases in between. The CDR3 nucleotides read TGTGCCTGGAGTCTCCCCCGACAGACTAATTCACCCCTCCACTTT. Its protein is CAWSLPRQTNSPLHF.

The V and J genes are TRBV5-4 and TRBJ2-5; D is undetermined. The CDR3 consists of 13 residues. Germline lookup yields CDR1 SGHNT and CDR2 YYREEE (reference sequence). The V and J ends lost 0 bases and 3 bases respectively, with 6 bases between them. The CDR3 region is CASSLGQKETQYF. The CDR3 DNA reads TGTGCCAGCAGCTTGGGCCAGAAAGAGACCCAGTACTTC.

The V gene is TRBV10-1, the J gene TRBJ2-2; 12 nucleotides line up with TRBD1. With V trimmed by 4 bases and J by 7 bases, 4 bases remained unmatched. Germline lookup yields CDR1 WNHNN and CDR2 SYGVQD (reference sequence). The CDR3 is made up of 15 amino acids. CDR3 bases: TGCGCCAGCAGTGGGGGGACAGGGGGCATCGGGGAGCTGTTTTTT. As protein: CASSGGTGGIGELFF.

CDR3 sequence: CASSLNSGVGAGELFF. CDR3 bases: TGTGCCAGCAGCTTAAATAGCGGGGTCGGCGCCGGGGAGCTGTTTTTT. This chain joins TRBV7-2 and TRBJ2-2, with 8 bases fitting TRBD2. The trim removed 2 bases at V and 6 bases at J, leaving 8 bases unmatched. CDR1 is SGHTA, CDR2 FQGNSA, per germline. The CDR3 is 16 amino acids.

This clone was recorded once. The genes are TRBV5-1 and TRBJ1-4; 10 nucleotides align to TRBD1. The germline V gene encodes CDR1 SGHRS and CDR2 YFSETQ. The ends lost 2 bases at V and 0 bases at J; junction bases unmatched: 4. The CDR3 is 17 amino acids. DNA for the CDR3: TGCGCCAGCAGCTTCGACAGGGGGCCCGCAACTAATGAAAAACTGTTTTTT. This sequence encodes CASSFDRGPATNEKLFF. The variable domain in full, completed from reference TRBV5-1 and TRBJ1-4, reads KAGVTQTPRYLIKTRGQQVTLSCSPISGHRSVSWYQQTPGQGLQFLFEYFSETQRNKGNFPGRFSGRQFSNSRSEMNVSTLELGDSALYLCASSFDRGPATNEKLFFGSGTQLSVL.

The rearrangement uses TRBV2 and TRBJ1-6, with D maybe TRBD1 (6 bases). The V gene's germline CDR1 is SNHLY and CDR2 FYNNEI. Trimming shortened V by 8 bases and J by 12 bases, and 20 bases separated the two germline ends. CDR3 size: 14 residues. DNA for the CDR3: TGTGCCAGCTGTCCTCGGGGGGCCGGAGGACCCCTCCACTTT. Its protein is CASCPRGAGGPLHF. Drawing the rest from reference TRBV2 and TRBJ1-6, the complete variable domain is EPEVTQTPSHQVTQMGQEVILRCVPISNHLYFYWYRQILGQKVEFLVSFYNNEISEKSEIFDDQFSVERPDGSNFTLKIRSTKLEDSAMYFCASCPRGAGGPLHFGNGTRLTVT.

The chain couples TRBV27 to TRBJ1-1, with D unresolved. The CDR3 spans 15 residues. V dropped 0 bases and J dropped 0 bases, with 8 bases sitting between them. The V gene's germline CDR1 is MNHEY and CDR2 SMNVEV (reference sequence). The CDR3 region is CASSLSGAVNTEAFF. In DNA form, the CDR3 reads TGTGCCAGCAGTTTATCGGGAGCCGTGAACACTGAAGCTTTCTTT.

The chain combines TRBV7-2 with TRBJ1-2; TRBD1 aligns across 9 bases. The CDR3 runs to 13 residues. Germline V lookup: CDR1 SGHTA, CDR2 FQGNSA. V was pared by 7 bases and J by 8 bases, with 8 bases of the junction left unmatched. The CDR3 sequence: CASNPGTGYGYTF. The CDR3 DNA follows: TGTGCCAGCAACCCCGGGACAGGGTACGGCTACACCTTC.

This rearrangement joins TRBV6-1 to TRBJ1-2; 8 nucleotides agree with TRBD1. V lost 3 bases and J lost 4; bases outside the gene matches: 7. The length of the CDR3 is 15 residues. Looked up from germline, CDR1 is MNHNS and CDR2 is SASEGT. CDR3 protein: CASSDKQGDAYGYTF. In DNA, the CDR3 is TGTGCCAGCAGTGACAAACAGGGGGACGCCTATGGCTACACCTTC.

The chain carries TRBV27 and TRBJ2-1; 8 bases agree with TRBD2. The CDR3 is 15 residues long. The germline V gene has CDR1 MNHEY and CDR2 SMNVEV (reference sequence). After removal of 8 bases from V and 2 bases from J, the junction contained 8 bases not matched to a gene. The CDR3 is CASSSGGGAYNEQFF. The CDR3 nucleotides read TGTGCCAGCTCCTCGGGAGGGGGGGCCTACAATGAGCAGTTCTTC.

The rearrangement joins TRBV18 to TRBJ1-1; no clear D. CDR3 length: 13 residues. CDR1 and CDR2 (germline): KGHSH, LQKENI. V gave up 4 bases and J gave up 5 bases, with 11 bases separating them. CDR3 residues: CASSHSTGTEAFF. The CDR3 coding sequence is TGTGCCAGCTCACACTCGACCGGGACTGAAGCTTTCTTT.

This chain connects TRBV6-5 to TRBJ1-1, with a possible D match to TRBD1 (5 bases). CDR3 length equals 14 residues. Per germline, CDR1 MNHEY and CDR2 SVGAGI. Trimming removed 7 bases at V and 1 base at J, with 13 bases between. The CDR3 nucleotides are TGTGCCAGCAAAAGGGGTTATTGGAACACTGAAGCTTTCTTT. Its protein is CASKRGYWNTEAFF.

The chain carries TRBV19 and TRBJ2-3; 8 positions agree with TRBD2. The CDR3 sequence is 13 residues long. Germline CDR1 LNHDA, CDR2 SQIVND (reference sequence). V shed 8 bases, J shed 5 bases, and the junction held 6 bases outside the gene matches. The CDR3 sequence is CASAAGVIDTQYF. The DNA for the CDR3 is TGTGCCAGTGCAGCGGGGGTTATAGATACGCAGTATTTT.

The chain joins TRBV5-1 to TRBJ2-1, with D unresolved. The V end lost 8 bases, the J end lost 2 bases, and 11 bases lay between the germline ends. The CDR3 totals 13 residues. Germline assignment: CDR1 SGHRS and CDR2 YFSETQ. The CDR3 loop is CASVGLAYNEQFF. In DNA form, the CDR3 reads TGCGCCAGTGTAGGCCTAGCCTACAATGAGCAGTTCTTC.